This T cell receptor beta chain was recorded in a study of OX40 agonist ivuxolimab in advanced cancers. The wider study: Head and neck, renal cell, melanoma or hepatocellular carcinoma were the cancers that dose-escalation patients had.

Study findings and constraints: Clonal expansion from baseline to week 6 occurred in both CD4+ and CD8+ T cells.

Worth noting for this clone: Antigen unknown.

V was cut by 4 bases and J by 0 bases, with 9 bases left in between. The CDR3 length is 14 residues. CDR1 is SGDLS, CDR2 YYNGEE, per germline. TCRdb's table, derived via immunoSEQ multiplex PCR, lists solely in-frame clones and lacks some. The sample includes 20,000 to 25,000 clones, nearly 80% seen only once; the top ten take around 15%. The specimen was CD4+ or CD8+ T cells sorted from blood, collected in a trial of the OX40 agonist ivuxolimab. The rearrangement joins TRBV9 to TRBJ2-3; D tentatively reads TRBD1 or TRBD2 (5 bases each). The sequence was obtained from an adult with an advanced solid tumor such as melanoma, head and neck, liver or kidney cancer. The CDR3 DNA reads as TGTGCCAGCAGCCCCGGGGACAGCACAGATACGCAGTATTTT. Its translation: CASSPGDSTDTQYF.